This TCR beta chain was recovered during a study of cytomegalovirus exposure and HLA in healthy donors (dated by TCRdb to 2017 to 2019). As for the study more broadly: In an earlier analysis of approximately 500 of the donors, under 300 Gb of sequence data and 117 million unique TCR beta sequences from roughly 190 million T cells were reported. Approximately 300 gigabases of sequencing data and 70 million to 100 million unique TCR sequences were included in an early release covering about 600 HLA-typed donors. The genetic ancestry cluster associated with self-reported Caucasian donors included about 81% of the approximately 400 genotyped donors. The study aimed to test whether signatures of past pathogen exposure could be identified by cataloging public T cell receptors. Using immunosequencing, the study profiled T cell repertoires from fewer than 700 subjects and related those repertoires to cytomegalovirus serostatus. Along with the approximately 700-subject first cohort, a separate validation cohort of roughly 110 different subjects was used. To predict cytomegalovirus infection status, the study brought together high-throughput TCR immunosequencing, statistical association of individual TCRs with disease status, and machine learning. In a later analysis, previously published TCR beta repertoires from several hundred donors were re-analyzed and high-resolution HLA genotyping was added so that TCR occurrence patterns could be studied. In the later analysis, no new phenotypic data were used to find candidate immune exposures; instead, reliance was placed on TCR beta sequences and their occurrence across donors. An earlier analysis of roughly 600 of the donors used high-throughput TCR beta sequencing to judge whether each TCR beta V gene segment behaved as functional or pseudogenic. Donor age, sex, ethnicity and CMV serostatus were compiled alongside the repertoire data. In a later genetic analysis, genome-wide SNP genotypes for about 55% of the roughly 700 donors were used, and that subset was treated as a discovery cohort. All discovery cohort repertoires had been generated on a single sequencing platform. Both class I and class II loci were covered by HLA typing, at four-digit resolution. Typing coverage varied by locus: roughly 629-630 donors for A, B, C, DRB1 and DQB1; about 520 for DQA1; over 600 for DPA1; around 490 for DPB1. Roughly 5 DR-DQ haplotypes were handled as single units for association and clustering, since linkage in the cohort was strong. Among some 400 genotyped donors of the cohort, an average of approximately 240,000 unique TCR beta nucleotide sequences were sequenced per donor, about a sixth of them non-productive. The full study reports these points: In a later analysis, the rate of TCR association differed among HLA loci, with DRB1 alleles having the most associated TCRs and HLA-C alleles having the fewest. A further reported finding was that TCR beta sequences accurately predicted the HLA-A and HLA-B alleles for most subjects in the first cohort. While some public TCRs were present in many individuals, most TCR sequences turned up only very rarely across donors. Three of the identified cytomegalovirus-associated TCR beta chains were confirmed in vitro to be specific for cytomegalovirus antigens. For the cohort, immune exposure information was limited to CMV serostatus. A total of 164 TCR beta chains were listed by the study as associated with cytomegalovirus. When HLA alleles, especially DR and DQ, strongly co-occurred, TCR associations were difficult to assign to individual alleles. In a later genetic analysis, a missense DCLRE1C variant was associated with V-gene and J-gene trimming of TCR beta chains, and the association was replicated in an independent cohort. Because HLA typing was unavailable for some donors at each locus, only the typed subset was used in association tests. Some IMGT-functional V segments, including TRBV6-2 and TRBV6-3, could not be told apart with the 87-base-pair reads, so those segments were excluded. Specific HLA alleles were associated with 15,000 to 20,000 TCR beta sequences at a false discovery rate of 0.05 in a later analysis. Because counts were too low, under 20 rarely observed V segments, including chromosome 9 orphons, were left out of the earlier analysis of some 640 of the donors. In a later analysis, HLA-associated TCR beta chains showed more clonal expansion and lower generation probabilities than non-associated chains that were equally common. A cluster of highly shared sequence variants was judged likely to be a technical artifact of the sequencing pipeline. A later analysis reported that several top co-occurrence clusters appeared linked to parvovirus B19, influenza, CMV and Epstein-Barr virus. Linkage disequilibrium might explain the correlated functional status among segregating V segments, but an unknown experimental factor could not be ruled out. In an earlier analysis of approximately 590 of the donors, most TCR beta V segments appeared in productive rearrangements about 90% or about 30% of the time, broadly matching IMGT annotations. According to a later genetic analysis, donors in an Asian-associated ancestry cluster had fewer N-insertions in productive TCRs than the roughly 660-donor mean. The authors suggested that the approach could potentially be generalized to other disease states and immunological phenotypes. Sequencing depth was assumed to be roughly uniform across donors in the presence/absence analyses, though that assumption may not hold. The classifier was reported to diagnose cytomegalovirus status with high specificity and sensitivity in both the original and validation cohorts. The cohort was sequenced for TCR beta chains only, and without alpha or paired-chain data the features that could be detected were limited. In a later analysis, most CMV-associated TCR beta chains were found to appear HLA-restricted, with HLA associations seemingly driven largely by CMV exposure.

From the germline V gene, CDR1 is SGHRS and CDR2 is YFSETQ. The CDR3 has 16 amino acids, counting the end cysteine and phenylalanine. Of all the DNA, just the CDR3 is kept, 48 bases in frame from base 1. Ends trimmed: V by 0 bases, J by 5 bases; bases unmatched to a gene: 8. With respect to this clone: Its recognized antigen is unknown. There are no base qualities to consult, and no much larger clone falls within one base.

Libraries were built with the immunoSEQ multiplex PCR assay. A mixture of 60 forward primers for TCR Vbeta segments and 13 reverse primers for TCR Jbeta segments was used in the multiplex PCR. Amplification of the CDR3 region of rearranged TCR beta genes was performed with a multiplex PCR assay on genomic DNA. Amplified TCR beta libraries were sequenced as 87-base-pair reads on the Illumina HiSeq System. In the original analysis: In a later analysis, tens of millions of unique TCR beta chains were counted across the approximately 620 repertoires, and approximately 11 million of these chains were shared by at least two donors. Raw reads were error-corrected and collapsed into unique sequences by a nearest-neighbor algorithm in which closely related sequences were merged to remove PCR and sequencing errors. To assign V, D and J gene segments, CDR3 sequences were aligned to IMGT reference sequences. For a sequence to be retained, a match of at least six nucleotides was required to both a V gene segment and a J gene segment. Rearrangements were classified as productive when the CDR3 lacked stop codons and remained in frame with V and J, and all other rearrangements were classified as non-productive. Following IMGT convention, CDR3 was defined as the stretch from the second conserved V-encoded cysteine to the conserved J-encoded phenylalanine. The earlier analysis of approximately 590 of the donors excluded any sequence lacking an unambiguous match to a single V gene segment. An earlier analysis of almost 600 of the donors classified V segments as functional when productive rearrangements were above 56.7% and as segregating when the standard deviation between donors was above 5%. A statistical classification framework was built for diagnosing cytomegalovirus status from the catalog of TCR beta chain sequences. V and J gene assignment, in a later analysis, came from comparing TCR nucleotide sequences with IMGT/GENE-DB human TR gene sequences. A later analysis assigned CDR3 sequences and most-parsimonious VDJ recombination scenarios with the TCRdist pipeline. In a later analysis, every TCR beta chain was defined by the combination of its CDR3 amino acid sequence and its V-gene family, and reads without a unique V-gene family were dropped. To address suspected cross-contamination and a sequencing artifact, a later analysis removed roughly 580 highly shared, low-generation-probability nucleotide sequences. In a later analysis, a clonal expansion index was calculated for each public chain from normalized within-repertoire ranks of inferred template counts. A later analysis computed generation probabilities with a VDJ recombination model fitted to out-of-frame rearrangements, and checked the results against IGoR. A later analysis scored TCR-TCR, TCR-HLA and TCR-CMV co-occurrence with hypergeometric tests, applying a repertoire-size bias correction to TCR pairs. To estimate false discovery rates, a later analysis permuted the HLA or CMV assignments 20 times. In a later analysis, co-occurring TCRs were grouped using DBSCAN, with TCRdist sequence similarity added in when clustering inside HLA-allele-positive subsets. For co-occurrence clustering, repertoires with fewer than 30,000 or more than 120,000 public chains were excluded, along with roughly 5 repertoires with anomalous nucleotide sharing. Here the immuneACCESS table is served through TCRdb, limited to in-frame sequences with V and J called. Missing clones are a known gap in these copies; in checked studies unresolved V genes cover under half, and the rest lacks a known reason. V and J calls and clone size are those listed in that table; D and trimming were worked out from the DNA. Counted in this sample were 210,000 or so clones; roughly four fifths of them appeared once. Of the sample, 1.3% to 1.5% falls within the top ten clones.

The cohort consisted of approximately 690 healthy bone marrow donors. Cohort members were all nominally healthy when sampled, although unrecorded immune exposures were likely present. The donor tested CMV seronegative, placing the donor among the roughly 350 seronegative members of the cohort. A peripheral blood sample was provided by each donor, and peripheral blood mononuclear cells were used for TCR beta sequencing. Genomic DNA extraction from the blood cell samples was performed with the Qiagen DNeasy Blood Extraction Kit. The specimen sequenced was PBMCs. The rearranged segments are TRBV5-1 and TRBJ2-7; TRBD2 aligns with 10 central bases. The source is a girl aged 10-17 years in good health and CMV-seronegative. The DNA reads TGCGCCAGCAGCTTGGCTAGCGGGAGTTTCCCCCACGAGCAGTACTTC. Translated, this is CASSLASGSFPHEQYF.